What follows are 2 T cell receptor beta chains derived from one specimen sequenced in a study of lung T cells in sarcoidosis with Löfgren's syndrome. TCRdb reprocessed the reads via MiXCR and lists one record per CDR3 protein. The sample yields 55,000 to 80,000 distinct CDR3 sequences, approximately 22% seen once. Sample: CD4+ T cells from PBMCs. The receptor set was obtained from a human donor with sarcoidosis (Löfgren's syndrome or another form), or a control subject (not recorded which).

This clonotype appeared a few times. The rearrangement uses TRBV12-3 or TRBV12-4 and TRBJ2-3; 8 nucleotides line up with TRBD2. There are 15 residues in the CDR3. V shed 6 bases and J 9 bases; nucleotides not matched to a gene: 14. CDR3 DNA: TGTGCCAGCAGCACCCCTCGGGGGGGGATGGGGACGCAGTATTTT. Protein sequence: CASSTPRGGMGTQYF.

As for this clonotype: A much bigger clone sits one base away, suggesting this may be a read error. The chain is built from TRBV6-6 and TRBJ1-5; D is perhaps TRBD1 (6 bases). Germline V gene lookup returns CDR1 MNHNY and CDR2 SVGAGI (reference sequence). The CDR3 runs 14 residues. CDR3 loop: CASSYRGTNQPRHF. CDR3 DNA: TGTGCCAGCAGTTACAGGGGGACGAATCAGCCCCGGCATTTT.